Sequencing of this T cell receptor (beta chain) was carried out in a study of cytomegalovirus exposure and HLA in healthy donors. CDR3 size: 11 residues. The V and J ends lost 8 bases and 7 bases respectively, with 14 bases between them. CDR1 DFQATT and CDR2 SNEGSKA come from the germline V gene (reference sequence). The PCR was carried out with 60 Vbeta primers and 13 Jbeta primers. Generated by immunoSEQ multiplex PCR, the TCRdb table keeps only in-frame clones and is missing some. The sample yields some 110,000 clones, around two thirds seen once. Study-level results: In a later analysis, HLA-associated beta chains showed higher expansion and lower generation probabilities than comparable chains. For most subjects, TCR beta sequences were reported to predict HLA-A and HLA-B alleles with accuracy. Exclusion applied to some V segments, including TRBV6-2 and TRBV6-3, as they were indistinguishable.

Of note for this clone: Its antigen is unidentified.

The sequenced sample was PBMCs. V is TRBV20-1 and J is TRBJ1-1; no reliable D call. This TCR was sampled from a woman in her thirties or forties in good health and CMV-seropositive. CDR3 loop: CSPAPRLEAFF. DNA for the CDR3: TGCAGTCCCGCTCCAAGACTTGAAGCTTTCTTT.